This T cell receptor (beta chain) emerged from a study of blood T cells in healthy people across ages. Regarding this clonotype: Its antigen remains unidentified.

Study-level points and caveats: Estimates of total diversity, which came from one million sequenced T cells, were considered to be underestimates. There were more naive CD4+ cells and higher diversity in long-lived donors than in aged donors.

Donation came from healthy Caucasian individuals in Russia who were aged roughly 6 to 95. V dropped 5 bases and J dropped 8 bases, with 10 bases sitting between them. CDR1 is MNHEY, CDR2 SMNVEV, per germline (reference sequence). The CDR3 spans 13 residues. Combining a sample-barcoded 5' primer with a J-beta primer mix, a second PCR ran for 7 to 11 cycles. Each cDNA molecule carried a tag from a template-switch adaptor that contained 12 random nucleotides. TCRdb reprocessed the 5' RACE reads via MiXCR and lists one record per CDR3 protein. Of just over 800,000 distinct CDR3 sequences in the sample, less than 80% were seen once.

The sequenced sample was blood. The sequence was collected from a man aged 25 to 45 in good health. V usage is TRBV27 and J usage is TRBJ1-6, with D uncertain. CDR3 in amino acids: CASSQSVDSPLHF. The CDR3 DNA reads as TGTGCCAGCAGTCAAAGTGTAGATTCACCCCTCCACTTT.